The following is a T cell receptor beta chain sequence with its context. This entry belongs to a study of blood T cell repertoires in COVID-19. Study details: The cDNA or gDNA used as material had been derived from T cells, B-cell-depleted T cells, or PBMCs.

In the original processing: Estimation of nucleated cell counts was performed using reference gene primer amplification. Assay: immunoSEQ multiplex PCR; the TCRdb copy retains only in-frame clones and omits some. The DNA was the basis for D and trimming; V, J and clone size are from that table. The profile shows 130,000 to 150,000 clones, roughly three quarters of them singletons. Enrollment of patients from Seattle took place during active infection, with longitudinal follow-up. The sequenced material came from peripheral blood. This receptor was identified in a woman in her 70s with COVID-19, enrolled during active disease.

The CDR3 loop is CASSLGGTAGNEQFF. The CDR3, as DNA: TGTGCCAGCAGCTTGGGAGGGACAGCTGGCAATGAGCAGTTCTTC. V gene TRBV5-4 combines with J gene TRBJ2-1; the match to TRBD1 covers 7 bases. The CDR3 totals 15 residues. CDR1 is SGHNT, CDR2 YYREEE, per germline (reference sequence). The junction had 6 bases not matched to a gene; V was cut back by 0 bases and J by 6 bases.